The 12 T cell receptor beta chains presented below share a single source sample, sequenced in a study of T cells after posttransplantation cyclophosphamide. Profiling relied on immunoSEQ multiplex PCR, and the TCRdb table lists in-frame clones only, not all of them. In total the sample includes 20,000 to 25,000 clones, none of them seen once. Sequencing was carried out using PBMCs. All receptors derive from a woman aged 60-75 years in good health, CMV-negative, and a related stem cell transplant donor.

This clone was seen repeatedly, ten times or more. The V call is TRBV7-2, the J call TRBJ1-3; D not resolved. The CDR3 covers 15 residues. Between the trimmed V and J ends, which lost 0 bases and 1 base, there was a span of 7 bases. Germline CDR1 is SGHTA and CDR2 is FQGNSA. In nucleotides, the CDR3 is TGTGCCAGCAGCTTAGCTGGGCAGTCTGGAAACACCATATATTTT. It encodes CASSLAGQSGNTIYF. Supplemented by reference TRBV7-2 and TRBJ1-3, the full variable domain reads GAGVSQSPSNKVTEKGKDVELRCDPISGHTALYWYRQSLGQGLEFLIYFQGNSAPDKSGLPSDRFSAERTGGSVSTLTIQRTQQEDSAVYLCASSLAGQSGNTIYFGEGSWLTVV.

This clone has a count of ten or more. V gene TRBV2 combines with J gene TRBJ2-7; D remains ambiguous. The CDR3 sequence is 13 residues long. V was cut by 6 bases and J by 4 bases, with 13 bases left in between. CDR1 and CDR2 (germline): SNHLY, FYNNEI. The CDR3 loop reads CASSLNSLYEQYF. The CDR3 bases are TGTGCCAGCAGCCTGAACAGTCTATACGAGCAGTACTTC.

This clone was counted many times. The V and J genes are TRBV7-2 and TRBJ2-2; 13 bases are shared with TRBD2. V lost 5 bases and J lost 3; bases outside the gene matches: 9. CDR1 and CDR2 from the germline V gene are SGHTA and FQGNSA. The CDR3 runs to 18 residues. CDR3 amino acids: CASSKALAGGMDTGELFF. As DNA, the CDR3 is TGTGCCAGCAGCAAAGCACTAGCGGGAGGGATGGACACCGGGGAGCTGTTTTTT. Full variable domain (rest looked up from reference TRBV7-2 and TRBJ2-2): GAGVSQSPSNKVTEKGKDVELRCDPISGHTALYWYRQSLGQGLEFLIYFQGNSAPDKSGLPSDRFSAERTGGSVSTLTIQRTQQEDSAVYLCASSKALAGGMDTGELFFGEGSRLTVL.

V is TRBV27 and J is TRBJ2-7; TRBD1 aligns across 9 bases. The CDR3 covers 19 residues. Germline values: CDR1 MNHEY, CDR2 SMNVEV (reference sequence). V shed 3 bases and J 2 bases; nucleotides not matched to a gene: 17. Here the CDR3 reads CASSFLDPNDRGYTYEQYV. The DNA for the CDR3 is TGTGCCAGCAGTTTCCTAGACCCAAACGACAGGGGGTATACCTACGAGCAGTACGTC.

This clone was detected a few times. The J gene is TRBJ2-5, the V gene TRBV28, with TRBD2 matching over 7 bases. The CDR3 contains 14 residues. CDR1 is MDHEN, CDR2 SYDVKM, per germline. J gave up 3 bases and V 6 bases, and 7 bases lay outside the gene matches. CDR3 loop: CASSPSGGKETQYF. Here the CDR3 DNA reads TGTGCCAGCAGCCCTAGCGGCGGGAAAGAGACCCAGTACTTC.

This clone was counted many times. V and J are TRBV30 and TRBJ1-2, with a tentative D call TRBD1 (5 bases). The CDR3 has 12 residues. V gave up 3 bases and J gave up 4 bases, with 9 bases separating them. Looked up from germline, CDR1 is GTSNPN and CDR2 is SVGIG (reference sequence). In nucleotides, the CDR3 is TGTGCCTGGAGACCTGACAGCTATGGCTACACCTTC. As protein: CAWRPDSYGYTF.

This clone showed up many times. Written as DNA, the CDR3 is TGCGCCAGCAGCTTGGGAGGGAGCAATCAGCCCCAGCATTTT. Translated, it gives CASSLGGSNQPQHF. This chain connects TRBV5-1 to TRBJ1-5; D remains unclear. Per the germline V gene, CDR1 is SGHRS and CDR2 is YFSETQ. The CDR3 runs 14 residues. The V and J ends lost 0 bases and 1 base respectively, with 5 bases between them. The entire variable domain, with the rest obtained from reference TRBV5-1 and TRBJ1-5, is as follows: KAGVTQTPRYLIKTRGQQVTLSCSPISGHRSVSWYQQTPGQGLQFLFEYFSETQRNKGNFPGRFSGRQFSNSRSEMNVSTLELGDSALYLCASSLGGSNQPQHFGDGTRLSIL.

This clone was picked up many times. The gene calls are TRBV9 and TRBJ1-2; TRBD1 matches at 9 bases. CDR1 is SGDLS, CDR2 YYNGEE, per germline. CDR3 length: 14 residues. Trimming removed 4 bases from V and 8 bases from J; junction bases left unmatched: 9. The CDR3 protein is CASSTTGGAGGYTF. DNA for the CDR3: TGTGCCAGCAGCACAACAGGGGGCGCTGGAGGCTACACCTTC.

This clone was recorded at least ten times. The chain recombines TRBV5-5 with TRBJ2-2; 7 bases align to TRBD1. Germline V CDR1 and CDR2: SGHKS, YYEKEE (reference sequence). Unmatched junction bases numbered 3, after V lost 3 bases and J lost 4 bases. This CDR3 is 14 amino acids long. CDR3 coding DNA: TGTGCCAGCAGCTGGGGACAGCTCACCGGGGAGCTGTTTTTT. This encodes CASSWGQLTGELFF.

The sample holds a few counts of this clone. The chain has TRBV7-2 and TRBJ2-5, with 9 bases that match TRBD2. The CDR3 is made up of 14 amino acids. V was clipped by 5 bases and J by 5 bases; unmatched bases: 6. From germline, CDR1 is SGHTA and CDR2 FQGNSA. CDR3 nucleotides: TGTGCCAGCAGCCCGCGGGGGGGCCGGGAGACCCAGTACTTC. It specifies CASSPRGGRETQYF.

Many counts were recorded for this clone. The chain carries TRBV14 and TRBJ2-7, with D hard to call. Looked up from germline, CDR1 is SGHDN and CDR2 is FVKESK. The germline V and J ends were trimmed by 4 bases and 4 bases, with 8 bases remaining between them. The CDR3 sequence is 12 residues long. The chain's CDR3 is CASSPHNYEQYF. CDR3 in DNA: TGTGCCAGCAGCCCCCACAATTACGAGCAGTACTTC.

There are many counts of this clone. This rearrangement joins TRBV19 to TRBJ1-2, with 8 positions matching TRBD1. With 6 bases clipped from V and 4 bases from J, the junction kept 10 bases outside the gene matches. This CDR3 comprises 15 residues. CDR1 LNHDA and CDR2 SQIVND come from the germline V gene (reference sequence). The chain's CDR3 is CASSVEHDRGYGYTF. In DNA, the CDR3 is TGTGCCAGTAGCGTTGAACATGACAGGGGCTATGGCTACACCTTC.